A selection of T cell receptor beta chains follows, all from one sample in a study of T-cell memory formation after mild COVID-19. TCRdb analysed the 5' RACE reads with MiXCR anew, one entry per CDR3 protein. The table shows under 300,000 distinct CDR3 sequences, with 8.2% occurring only once. The material sequenced was PBMCs or a T cell subset sorted from them (not recorded which). Every receptor here comes from a young man who had mild COVID-19 (a few samples of this study predate the infection). Cell type and time point are not known. Each CDR3 is given with its conserved first and last residue. A D gene is named only where the DNA matches it firmly. The size field is filled for only some rows; it gives once, few, many or a size class.

d_call clone_size j_call v_call cdr3_nt cdr3_aa
TRBD1 . TRBJ2-7 TRBV7-9 TGTGCCAGCAGCCTAAGGACAGGAGGTACCTACGAGCAGTACTTC CASSLRTGGTYEQYF
. few TRBJ1-5 TRBV6-6 TGTGCCAGCAGCCGAGGGGGAAGAGGCAATCAGCCCCAGCATTTT CASSRGGRGNQPQHF
. few TRBJ2-5 TRBV2 TGTGCCAGCAGCGGGGACTCAGTCTGGGCCGGGGGTCCAAAGACCCAGTACTTC CASSGDSVWAGGPKTQYF
TRBD2 . TRBJ2-5 TRBV7-8 TGTGCCAGCAGCCAAGGGACTAGCGGTAGAGAGACCCAGTACTTC CASSQGTSGRETQYF
. many TRBJ1-2 TRBV5-1 TGCGCCAGCAGCGCCAGCGGGGTACTCAACTATGGCTACACCTTC CASSASGVLNYGYTF
. few TRBJ2-7 TRBV5-1 TGCGCCAGCAGCTTTGTCAGTGGAAGCTCCTACGAGCAGTACTTC CASSFVSGSSYEQYF
TRBD1 . TRBJ2-7 TRBV6-1 TGTGCCAGCAGATCCAGAGGGACAGGGTTCCACGAGCAGTACTTC CASRSRGTGFHEQYF
TRBD2 few TRBJ2-7 TRBV6-1 TGTGCCAGCAGTGGAGGGACTAGCGGGTACTCCTACGAGCAGTACTTC CASSGGTSGYSYEQYF
. many TRBJ2-5 TRBV2 TGTGCCAGCAGTGGGGTCTTGGGGGTGCACCAAGAGACCCAGTACTTC CASSGVLGVHQETQYF
. many TRBJ2-7 TRBV12-3/TRBV12-4 TGTGCCAGCAGTTTAGCGGGAGCGGCGGGCGAGCAGTACTTC CASSLAGAAGEQYF
TRBD1 . TRBJ1-6 TRBV14 TGTGCCAGCAGCGAGGGGGCTTCACCCCTCCACTTT CASSEGASPLHF
TRBD1 . TRBJ2-3 TRBV25-1 TGTGCCAGCAGTTGGACAGGGTTCACAGATACGCAGTATTTT CASSWTGFTDTQYF
. . TRBJ2-3 TRBV7-9 TGTGCCAGCAGCTTGGACCCGTGGGATACGCAGTATTTT CASSLDPWDTQYF
TRBD1 few TRBJ1-1 TRBV7-9 TGTGCCAGCAGCCCCCACAGGGGCCCTGAAGCTTTCTTT CASSPHRGPEAFF
TRBD2 few TRBJ2-2 TRBV7-3 TGTGCCAGCAGCTTATCTGCTAGCGGGGGCTCCGGGGAGCTGTTTTTT CASSLSASGGSGELFF
. . TRBJ2-3 TRBV20-1 TGCAGTGCCCGTGTTCGGCGGGGTTTCCCAGATACGCAGTATTTT CSARVRRGFPDTQYF
TRBD1 . TRBJ2-1 TRBV11-2 TGTGCCAGCAGCTTTGGTGACAGGGGATACTACAATGAGCAGTTCTTC CASSFGDRGYYNEQFF
. few TRBJ1-5 TRBV20-1 TGCAGTGCTAGCCCCGGCGAAGGCTATCAGCCCCAGCATTTT CSASPGEGYQPQHF
TRBD2 . TRBJ2-1 TRBV7-3 TGTGCCAGCAGCCGTAGCGGGGGGGCCTTTTTTAGGAATGAGCAGTTCTTC CASSRSGGAFFRNEQFF
. many TRBJ2-5 TRBV7-2 TGTGCCAGCAGCTTAGAGCTAGAGGAGACCCAGTACTTC CASSLELEETQYF
. once TRBJ1-2 TRBV30 TGTGCCTGGAGTCAGGCCTATGGCTACACCTTC CAWSQAYGYTF
TRBD1 few TRBJ1-2 TRBV3-1 TGTGCCAGCAGCGACTATCACAGGGGAGGCGACTATGGCTACACCTTC CASSDYHRGGDYGYTF
. . TRBJ2-1 TRBV4-1 TGCGCCAGCAGCCATCACCCCGGGACGATATACAATGAGCAGTTCTTC CASSHHPGTIYNEQFF
. few TRBJ2-5 TRBV12-5 TGTGCTAGCGGAAGGTGGGGCCAAGAGACCCAGTACTTC CASGRWGQETQYF
. . TRBJ1-1 TRBV11-3 TGTGCCAGCAGCTTAGATCGGAGGTCGGGGGCTTTCTTT CASSLDRRSGAFF